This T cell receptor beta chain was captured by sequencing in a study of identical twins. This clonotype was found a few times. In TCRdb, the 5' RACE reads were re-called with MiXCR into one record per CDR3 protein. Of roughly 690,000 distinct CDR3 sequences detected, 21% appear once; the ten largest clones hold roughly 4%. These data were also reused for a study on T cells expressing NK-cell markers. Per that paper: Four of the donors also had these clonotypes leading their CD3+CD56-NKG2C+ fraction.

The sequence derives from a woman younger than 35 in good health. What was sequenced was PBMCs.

CDR3 sequence reads: CASREFDSNQPQHF. Here the CDR3 DNA reads TGTGCCAGCAGAGAATTTGACAGCAATCAGCCCCAGCATTTT. V usage is TRBV6-1 and J usage is TRBJ1-5; D is undetermined. This CDR3 contains 14 residues. Germline values: CDR1 MNHNS, CDR2 SASEGT. V dropped 6 bases and J dropped 1 base, with 10 bases sitting between them.